One sample yielded the 19 T cell receptor beta chains listed below, sequenced in a study of shared clonotypes between healthy human individuals (dated by TCRdb to the early 2020s). Library method: the immunoSEQ multiplex PCR assay. TCRdb stores this immuneACCESS table with in-frame sequences only. Part of the clones is absent; in the studies checked, under half of the shortfall reflects unresolved V genes, and no reason is known for the rest. In all, the sample holds 2 million to 2.5 million clones, and about 94% of those were seen once. The ten biggest clones cover less than 0.15% of the sample. The sample comprised naive CD4+ T cells sorted from blood. Read against the paper, the sample's cell subset or site label means: CD45RA+ positively selected. These receptors came from a man in his late teens or twenties in good health.

The chain uses TRBV6-1 and TRBJ2-7, with TRBD1 matching 12 bases. Trimming took 6 bases from V and 6 from J; bases not matched to a gene: 6. This CDR3 region has 14 residues. Germline V gives CDR1 MNHNS, CDR2 SASEGT. The CDR3: CASSWGQGASEQYF. The CDR3 bases are TGTGCCAGCAGCTGGGGACAGGGGGCTAGCGAGCAGTACTTC.

The chain uses TRBV18 and TRBJ2-1; the D is unclear. The CDR3 is 15 amino acids. In germline, CDR1 is KGHSH, CDR2 LQKENI. Trimming stripped 6 bases from V and 0 bases from J, with 12 bases between. CDR3: CASSGLPSSYNEQFF. CDR3 in DNA: TGTGCCAGCTCCGGCCTTCCGAGCTCCTACAATGAGCAGTTCTTC.

The V call is TRBV19, the J call TRBJ2-2; D not resolved. This CDR3 is 11 amino acids long. CDR1 and CDR2 from the germline V gene are LNHDA and SQIVND (reference sequence). The V gene lost 7 bases and the J gene lost 1 base, with 1 base spanning the gap. The CDR3 is CASMNTGELFF. CDR3 nucleotide sequence: TGTGCCAGTATGAACACCGGGGAGCTGTTTTTT.

The chain recombines TRBV6-5 with TRBJ1-6, with TRBD1 as a possible D gene (5 bases). CDR3 length: 13 residues. From germline, CDR1 is MNHEY and CDR2 SVGAGI. The V end lost 5 bases, the J end lost 10 bases, and 12 bases lay between the germline ends. CDR3 DNA sequence: TGTGCCAGCAGTCAAGGGGTGACCTCACCCCTCCACTTT. Protein sequence: CASSQGVTSPLHF.

The gene calls are TRBV9 and TRBJ2-4; no definite D call. CDR1 and CDR2 (germline): SGDLS, YYNGEE. The CDR3 runs 15 residues. Trimming pared 0 bases from V and 6 bases from J, leaving 13 bases between. The CDR3 protein is CASSVDSLSRNIQYF. The CDR3 coding sequence is TGTGCCAGCAGCGTAGACTCACTCTCCAGAAACATTCAGTACTTC.

This chain connects TRBV6-6 to TRBJ2-7, with 11 positions matching TRBD2. V lost 5 bases, J lost 5 bases, and 8 bases stayed unmatched. The CDR3 contains 15 residues. Germline-derived CDR1 and CDR2 are MNHNY and SVGAGI (reference sequence). The DNA for the CDR3 is TGTGCCAGCAGTCAACTAGCGGGAGCACTCCACGAGCAGTACTTC. This sequence encodes CASSQLAGALHEQYF.

The genes are TRBV18 and TRBJ2-7; D is unresolved. The CDR3 consists of 16 residues. Trimming took 2 bases from V and 0 from J, leaving 14 bases between them. Per germline, CDR1 KGHSH and CDR2 LQKENI. CDR3: CASSPLVGSYSYEQYF. In nucleotides, the CDR3 is TGTGCCAGCTCACCATTAGTTGGGTCTTACTCCTACGAGCAGTACTTC.

Remarks on this clone: At one of its ends the junction is not consistent with the germline gene, which may arise from a read error. The genes are TRBV7-9 and TRBJ1-1; possibly TRBD1 for D (5 bases). The CDR3 is made up of 12 amino acids. Germline V gene data show CDR1 as SEHNR and CDR2 as FQNEAQ (reference sequence). CDR3 protein: CASSLTQGSSVF. Written as DNA, the CDR3 is TGTGCCAGCAGCTTAACGCAGGGCTCCTCGGTCTTT.

The V gene is TRBV5-1, the J gene TRBJ2-1; no clear D. Germline V gene sequence: CDR1 SGHRS, CDR2 YFSETQ. V was cut by 2 bases and J by 2 bases, with 11 bases left in between. The CDR3 extends over 15 amino acids. This chain's CDR3 is CASSFRTQAYNEQFF. CDR3 coding DNA: TGCGCCAGCAGCTTCAGAACTCAAGCCTACAATGAGCAGTTCTTC.

This chain joins TRBV6-1 and TRBJ2-3; 8 nucleotides line up with TRBD1. Germline CDR1 is MNHNS and CDR2 is SASEGT. The CDR3 sequence is 15 residues long. Losses at the gene ends were 5 bases for V and 6 bases for J; bases not matched to a gene: 10. The CDR3, as DNA: TGTGCCAGCAGTCATCGGACAGGGACAAAGGATACGCAGTATTTT. As protein: CASSHRTGTKDTQYF.

As regards this clone: Other DNA sequences in the sample encode the same CDR3. The chain combines TRBV18 with TRBJ2-5; D is uncertain. Trimming cost V 0 bases and J 4 bases, with 9 bases left between them. The CDR3 has 14 amino acids. Germline CDR1 is KGHSH and CDR2 is LQKENI. Written as DNA, the CDR3 is TGTGCCAGCTCACCACCGGCCGGTCCAGAGACCCAGTACTTC. This translates into CASSPPAGPETQYF.

This chain uses TRBV7-3 with TRBJ2-6, with D tentatively TRBD1 (6 bases). This CDR3 region has 16 residues. The V end lost 2 bases, the J end lost 0 bases, and 8 bases lay between the germline ends. The germline CDR1 and CDR2 sequences are SGHTA and FQGTGA. The chain's CDR3 is CASSLQGSSGANVLTF. As DNA, the CDR3 is TGTGCCAGCAGCTTACAGGGGAGCTCTGGGGCCAACGTCCTGACTTTC. Filled out from reference TRBV7-3 and TRBJ2-6, the complete variable domain reads GAGVSQTPSNKVTEKGKYVELRCDPISGHTALYWYRQSLGQGPEFLIYFQGTGAADDSGLPNDRFFAVRPEGSVSTLKIQRTERGDSAVYLCASSLQGSSGANVLTFGAGSRLTVL.

The chain carries TRBV5-4 and TRBJ2-5, with D perhaps matching TRBD2 (7 bases). Trimming cost V 4 bases and J 1 base, with 14 bases left between them. The CDR3 loop spans 15 amino acids. CDR1 SGHNT and CDR2 YYREEE come from the germline V gene (reference sequence). In nucleotides, the CDR3 is TGTGCCAGCAGCCCCACCGGGGGGCCCCAAGAGACCCAGTACTTC. Amino acids: CASSPTGGPQETQYF.

V and J are TRBV6-6 and TRBJ2-7; D is perhaps TRBD2 (6 bases). V was cut by 4 bases and J by 2 bases, with 12 bases left in between. This CDR3 spans 14 amino acids. CDR1 and CDR2 (germline): MNHNY, SVGAGI (reference sequence). CDR3 residues: CASSSGVVAYEQYF. CDR3 nucleotides: TGTGCCAGCAGTTCGGGGGTAGTTGCCTACGAGCAGTACTTC.

As to this clone: Additional DNA sequences in this sample encode the identical CDR3. The chain joins TRBV30 to TRBJ1-2; D uncertain. Trimming left V 1 base short and J 2 bases short, with 2 bases between. CDR1 GTSNPN and CDR2 SVGIG come from the germline V gene (reference sequence). The CDR3 loop spans 11 amino acids. CDR3 residues: CAWSGNYGYTF. The CDR3 DNA follows: TGTGCCTGGAGTGGGAACTATGGCTACACCTTC.

Notes on this clone: This sample includes further DNA sequences coding for the same CDR3. V and J are TRBV5-1 and TRBJ1-3; D ambiguous. Trimming removed 5 bases from V and 0 bases from J, with 12 bases in between. This CDR3 is built from 15 residues. Per germline, CDR1 SGHRS and CDR2 YFSETQ. CDR3 sequence (DNA): TGCGCCAGCAGTCTGGACGGGAGCTCTGGAAACACCATATATTTT. Translation gives CASSLDGSSGNTIYF.

This rearrangement joins TRBV6-6 to TRBJ1-1; unclear D gene. The ends were cut back, 2 bases at V and 0 bases at J, with 13 bases in the middle. Germline CDR1 reads MNHNY; CDR2 reads SVGAGI (reference sequence). The CDR3 contains 16 residues. In DNA, the CDR3 is TGTGCCAGCAGTTACCCAATCGCCGGGATGAACACTGAAGCTTTCTTT. Its translation: CASSYPIAGMNTEAFF.

This clone has only a few counts. This chain uses TRBV6-1 with TRBJ1-6; 7 nucleotides align to TRBD1. V lost 5 bases to trimming and J lost 11 bases; unmatched junction nucleotides: 9. Germline CDR1 and CDR2: MNHNS and SASEGT. This CDR3 spans 14 amino acids. For the CDR3, the DNA is TGTGCCAGCAGTCCACAGGGGCGGGAGACACCCCTCCACTTT. Protein product: CASSPQGRETPLHF.

The CDR3: CASSSSSHQFF. The CDR3 DNA follows: TGCGCCAGCAGCTCGAGCTCCCACCAGTTCTTC. This chain uses TRBV5-1 with TRBJ2-1; D is undetermined. The CDR3 runs to 11 residues. Germline CDR1 SGHRS, CDR2 YFSETQ. Deletions cut 3 bases from V and 13 bases from J, with 11 bases between. The full variable domain, rest sourced from reference TRBV5-1 and TRBJ2-1, is KAGVTQTPRYLIKTRGQQVTLSCSPISGHRSVSWYQQTPGQGLQFLFEYFSETQRNKGNFPGRFSGRQFSNSRSEMNVSTLELGDSALYLCASSSSSHQFFGPGTRLTVL.